These 18 T cell receptor beta chains came from one sample sequenced in a study of neurological immune-mediated disorders. TCRdb fed the 5' RACE reads into MiXCR, producing one record per CDR3 protein. The sample lists about 62,000 distinct CDR3 sequences; under 5.5% were seen once. Input material: PBMCs. Every receptor here comes from a woman between 50 and 59 years old with multiple sclerosis.

This clonotype was detected many times. The chain has TRBV12-3 or TRBV12-4 and TRBJ1-1, with a weak D call TRBD1 (6 bases). V gave up 6 bases and J gave up 7 bases, with 15 bases separating them. CDR3 length equals 13 residues. CDR3 in DNA: TGTGCCAGCAGGCCACAGGGCTTTGGTGAAGCTTTCTTT. It translates to CASRPQGFGEAFF.

Ten or more counts support this clonotype. CDR3 in amino acids: CASSVGLAGTTDTQYF. The CDR3 DNA is TGTGCCAGCAGCGTAGGACTAGCGGGCACCACAGATACGCAGTATTTT. The chain carries TRBV9 and TRBJ2-3; 10 positions match TRBD2. The CDR3 is 16 amino acids. Losses at the gene ends were 0 bases for V and 2 bases for J; bases not matched to a gene: 3. Per the germline V gene, CDR1 is SGDLS and CDR2 is YYNGEE. Filled out from reference TRBV9 and TRBJ2-3, the complete variable domain reads DSGVTQTPKHLITATGQRVTLRCSPRSGDLSVYWYQQSLDQGLQFLIQYYNGEERAKGNILERFSAQQFPDLHSELNLSSLELGDSALYFCASSVGLAGTTDTQYFGPGTRLTVL.

This clonotype was picked up many times. A read error is possible here, since a much larger clone lies one base away. This chain joins TRBV9 and TRBJ2-1; 7 bases match TRBD2. The J segment lost 7 bases and the V segment lost 4 bases, leaving 14 bases of the junction unmatched. The CDR3 has 16 amino acids. CDR1 SGDLS and CDR2 YYNGEE come from the germline V gene. The CDR3 coding sequence is TGTGCCAGCAGCCCCCGGGGGGTTAAAAGGGCTAATGAGCAGTTCTTC. Amino acid sequence: CASSPRGVKRANEQFF.

This clonotype was counted ten times or more. This sequence joins TRBV12-3 or TRBV12-4 and TRBJ2-5; the D gene is possibly TRBD2 (5 bases). The CDR3 sequence is 16 residues long. The V and J ends lost 7 bases and 0 bases respectively, with 18 bases between them. The CDR3 is CASTHGLKTNQETQYF. The CDR3 DNA sequence: TGTGCCAGCACCCACGGACTTAAAACCAACCAAGAGACCCAGTACTTC.

This clonotype was observed many times. The chain uses TRBV20-1 and TRBJ1-6; 10 nucleotides match TRBD1. The V gene end was trimmed by 3 bases and the J gene end by 7 bases; junction bases not matched to a gene: 6. Per the germline V gene, CDR1 is DFQATT and CDR2 is SNEGSKA (reference sequence). The CDR3 has 15 amino acids. The CDR3 DNA is TGCAGTGCTAGTATCACGGGACAGGGGAATTCACCCCTCCACTTT. Translated: CSASITGQGNSPLHF.

This clonotype was detected only a few times. The chain combines TRBV12-3 or TRBV12-4 with TRBJ2-3, with 9 nucleotides matching TRBD2. The CDR3 covers 18 residues. The J segment lost 2 bases and the V segment lost 2 bases, leaving 11 bases of the junction unmatched. CDR3 protein: CASSLRPFAGGFTDTQYF. Here the CDR3 DNA reads TGTGCCAGCAGTTTACGTCCTTTTGCGGGGGGGTTCACAGATACGCAGTATTTT.

At least ten counts were recorded for this clonotype. This chain uses TRBV27 with TRBJ2-7; D is possibly TRBD2 (7 bases). Trimming took off 3 bases at V and 6 bases at J, with 9 bases between the two ends. The CDR3 is made up of 12 amino acids. The germline gives CDR1 MNHEY, CDR2 SMNVEV (reference sequence). Here the CDR3 reads CASSFGGAEQYF. In nucleotides, the CDR3 is TGTGCCAGCAGTTTTGGGGGGGCCGAGCAGTACTTC.

Comment on this clonotype: An end of the junction does not agree with germline; a read error may underlie this. DNA of the CDR3: TGCAGTGCTAGAGATCCTGGGGGCTCTCAGCCCCAGAATTTT. Its protein is CSARDPGGSQPQNF. This chain connects TRBV20-1 to TRBJ1-5; D possibly corresponds to TRBD1 (6 bases). The length of the CDR3 is 14 residues. Germline V gene data show CDR1 as DFQATT and CDR2 as SNEGSKA (reference sequence).

In its sample, this clonotype was seen many times. The chain joins TRBV7-9 to TRBJ2-1; 14 nucleotides align to TRBD2. V lost 1 base, J lost 10 bases, and 3 bases stayed unmatched. Germline V gene lookup returns CDR1 SEHNR and CDR2 FQNEAQ (reference sequence). The CDR3 length is 15 residues. The CDR3 nucleotides are TGTGCCAGCAGCTTAGGACTAGCGGGGGGGCCAGAGCAGTTCTTC. It yields the protein CASSLGLAGGPEQFF.

Comments on this clonotype: Given a much more abundant clone one base away, this may be a read error. The chain couples TRBV14 to TRBJ1-4; 7 bases are shared with TRBD1. The CDR3 spans 14 residues. The germline V gene encodes CDR1 SGHDN and CDR2 FVKESK. CDR3 bases: TGTGCCAACAGCGGACAGGTACAGATGGAAAAACTGTTTTTT. This codes for CANSGQVQMEKLFF.

The chain recombines TRBV30 with TRBJ2-4, with D hard to call. Between the trimmed V and J ends, which lost 4 bases and 2 bases, there was a span of 12 bases. The CDR3 is 14 amino acids. The germline gives CDR1 GTSNPN, CDR2 SVGIG (reference sequence). The CDR3 region is CAWTPRVTKNIQYF. The CDR3 DNA is TGTGCCTGGACCCCAAGGGTAACCAAAAACATTCAGTACTTC.

This clonotype was seen many times. The genes are TRBV20-1 and TRBJ2-1, with 7 bases matching TRBD2. CDR1 is DFQATT and CDR2 is SNEGSKA in the germline V gene (reference sequence). The CDR3 covers 13 residues. The ends lost 4 bases at V and 6 bases at J; junction bases unmatched: 6. The CDR3 reads CSAMSGVSNEQFF. The DNA of the CDR3 is TGCAGTGCTATGAGCGGGGTGAGCAATGAGCAGTTCTTC.

Many counts were recorded for this clonotype. V is TRBV5-5 and J is TRBJ2-5; perhaps TRBD1 as D (6 bases). V was trimmed by 0 bases and J by 4 bases, leaving 13 bases between them. The CDR3 runs to 15 residues. CDR1 and CDR2 (germline): SGHKS, YYEKEE (reference sequence). The CDR3, as DNA: TGTGCCAGCAGCTTGGGCAGGGGAGAAGGAGAGACCCAGTACTTC. This translates into CASSLGRGEGETQYF.

This chain links TRBV24-1 with TRBJ2-2, with 7 bases identical to TRBD2. CDR1 is KGHDR, CDR2 SFDVKD, per germline. The CDR3 is made up of 12 amino acids. The ends lost 7 bases at V and 7 bases at J; junction bases unmatched: 2. CDR3 nucleotide sequence: TGTGCCACCAGCCCGGGGGGCGGGGAGCTGTTTTTT. It translates to CATSPGGGELFF.

This clonotype was seen at least ten times. This CDR3 is CASSSHTDEQYF. The CDR3 coding sequence is TGTGCCAGCAGTTCTCACACGGACGAGCAGTACTTC. This chain connects TRBV5-4 to TRBJ2-7, with D uncertain. The V end was cut by 5 bases, the J end by 5 bases, with 11 bases between. This CDR3 comprises 12 residues. Germline V lookup: CDR1 SGHNT, CDR2 YYREEE (reference sequence). The whole variable domain, remainder taken from reference TRBV5-4 and TRBJ2-7, is ETGVTQSPTHLIKTRGQQVTLRCSSQSGHNTVSWYQQALGQGPQFIFQYYREEENGRGNFPPRFSGLQFPNYSSELNVNALELDDSALYLCASSSHTDEQYFGPGTRLTVT.

Ten or more counts support this clonotype. The CDR3: CASSLNPGANVLTF. The CDR3 DNA sequence: TGTGCCAGCAGCTTAAATCCTGGGGCCAACGTCCTGACTTTC. The rearrangement links TRBV7-2 to TRBJ2-6; D gene ambiguous. The V and J ends lost 2 bases and 2 bases respectively, with 4 bases between them. CDR3 size: 14 residues. Germline V lookup: CDR1 SGHTA, CDR2 FQGNSA.

This clonotype was detected many times. The chain uses TRBV28 and TRBJ1-4; tentatively, D is TRBD1 (6 bases). The CDR3 has 18 amino acids. Deletions cut 5 bases from V and 0 bases from J, with 19 bases between. Looked up from germline, CDR1 is MDHEN and CDR2 is SYDVKM. The CDR3 spells CASSPFDRSYATNEKLFF. For the CDR3, the DNA is TGTGCCAGCAGTCCGTTTGACAGGTCCTATGCAACTAATGAAAAACTGTTTTTT.

This clonotype occurred many times. J is TRBJ2-5 and V is TRBV5-1, with TRBD2 identical over 7 bases. CDR1 is SGHRS, CDR2 YFSETQ, per germline. The trim removed 5 bases at V and 0 bases at J, leaving 4 bases unmatched. The CDR3 has 14 residues. The CDR3 spells CASRGEGYQETQYF. The CDR3 DNA sequence: TGCGCCAGCAGAGGGGAGGGGTACCAAGAGACCCAGTACTTC.